The text below deals with one T cell receptor beta chain. The CDR3 is made up of 14 amino acids. Germline loops: CDR1 SNHLY, CDR2 FYNNEI. The J segment lost 1 base and the V segment lost 5 bases, leaving 2 bases of the junction unmatched. TCRdb keeps only in-frame clones here, not all; method: immunoSEQ multiplex PCR. The sample shows 50,000 to 75,000 clones, approximately 87% of them seen only once. The sample comes from a study of blood T cell repertoires in COVID-19. Whole-study context: In each case, the material was cDNA or gDNA derived from T cells, B-cell-depleted T cells, or PBMCs.

The clonotype comes from a man aged 60 to 69 with acute or convalescent COVID-19. The V call is TRBV2, the J call TRBJ2-5; 9 nucleotides match TRBD1. Sequencing input: peripheral blood. Written as DNA, the CDR3 is TGTGCCAGCAGTCGGACAGGGGTCCAAGAGACCCAGTACTTC. It yields the protein CASSRTGVQETQYF.